A selection of T cell receptor beta chains follows, all from one sample in a study of regulatory T cells in long-lasting Graves disease. TCRdb redid the calling of the multiplex PCR reads with MiXCR, one entry per CDR3 protein. The data show 400,000 or so distinct CDR3 sequences, more than 20% seen once. The sequences come from peripheral blood mononuclear cells (PBMCs), collected when the disease was refractory, from a patient treated with antithyroid drugs. All receptors derive from a female donor with Graves disease. Each CDR3 is given with its conserved first and last residue. Clone size appears in some rows only: once, few, many, or a class for an expanded clone.

clone_size,v_call,j_call,cdr3_aa
-,TRBV15,TRBJ1-4,CATSRVVGTGDEKLFF
many,TRBV20-1,TRBJ1-4,CSAGDEKLFF
-,TRBV3-1,TRBJ1-2,CASSPRTGREPSF
many,TRBV7-2,TRBJ1-1,CASSLWRAEAFF
few,TRBV2,TRBJ2-1,CASSVSSGSVNEQFF
-,TRBV28,TRBJ2-7,CASSPTGQASSYEQYF
-,TRBV7-2,TRBJ2-1,CASSRPTSGHNEQFF
-,TRBV28,TRBJ2-1,CASSSGAGASYNEQFF
-,TRBV7-2,TRBJ1-2,CASSFNSLNYGYTF
few,TRBV30,TRBJ1-2,CAWSGGRDYGYTF
-,TRBV27,TRBJ2-7,CASRGGLYEQYF
many,TRBV12-3/TRBV12-4,TRBJ2-2,CASSQGLNTGELFF
many,TRBV6-1,TRBJ2-1,CASRRGLLSYNEQFF
-,TRBV12-3/TRBV12-4,TRBJ1-2,CASDGQGVTSYGYTF
-,TRBV7-9,TRBJ2-7,CASSLGFSERRGDEQYF
-,TRBV30,TRBJ1-1,CAWRPGNTEAFF
-,TRBV3-1,TRBJ2-6,CASSQVGQGLAGANVLTF
many,TRBV28,TRBJ1-2,CASSDRVRGYTF
-,TRBV15,TRBJ2-7,CATSGGRSYAQYF
many,TRBV12-3/TRBV12-4,TRBJ1-1,CASSFRQLNTEAFF
many,TRBV28,TRBJ2-7,CASSSIHTSLGEQYF
-,TRBV7-2,TRBJ2-7,CASSRGTADYEQYF
-,TRBV28,TRBJ2-1,CASSLGREGSDEQFF
-,TRBV27,TRBJ2-7,CASSLDGTSYERYF
many,TRBV28,TRBJ1-1,CASRKWNTEAFF
-,TRBV7-9,TRBJ2-7,CASSPTRTRNEQYF
many,TRBV7-2,TRBJ2-7,CASSTGPPFGEQYF
-,TRBV27,TRBJ1-6,CASSLSGVVNSPLHF
-,TRBV6-2/TRBV6-3,TRBJ2-3,CASKWTSGTDTQYF
-,TRBV7-2,TRBJ1-2,CASSLVGTPSCYTF
many,TRBV6-2/TRBV6-3,TRBJ1-5,CASSYGLNQPQHF
-,TRBV19,TRBJ2-6,CASGHTGSGANVLTF
many,TRBV27,TRBJ1-1,CATQDGSTEAFF
few,TRBV7-9,TRBJ2-7,CASSSSRVLAGVYEQYF
-,TRBV29-1,TRBJ2-5,CSVRTGSYQETQYF
few,TRBV7-6,TRBJ2-5,CASSLGRGNKETQYF
many,TRBV11-2,TRBJ2-7,CASTVTGLAGDRYEQYF
few,TRBV5-1,TRBJ2-7,CASSLGGGGTSGPTTYEQYF
few,TRBV27,TRBJ2-7,CASSRRPDPSSEQYF
few,TRBV30,TRBJ1-1,CAWSSEGPVNTEAFF
-,TRBV20-1,TRBJ1-1,CSGRGAWNTEAFF
many,TRBV7-2,TRBJ2-3,CASSLLAGGTDTQYF
-,TRBV20-1,TRBJ2-7,CSARDTGGSNYEQYF
many,TRBV5-8,TRBJ1-4,CASSWEREKLFF
-,TRBV7-3,TRBJ2-1,CASSLLANSYNEQFF
-,TRBV5-4,TRBJ1-1,CASSSPGAESEAFF
many,TRBV6-5,TRBJ1-1,CASSYAIGGGTEAFF
-,TRBV30,TRBJ2-7,CAWIPRDRVYEQYF